These T cell receptor beta chains were read from a single sample in a study of blood T cell repertoires in COVID-19. Profiling relied on immunoSEQ multiplex PCR, and the TCRdb table lists in-frame clones only, not all of them. Here the sample spans more than 45,000 clones, about 80% being singletons. Specimen: peripheral blood. The receptors here all came from a woman between 55 and 75 years old with acute or convalescent COVID-19. The CDR3 runs from the conserved cysteine through the conserved F or W. The order of the fields is J gene, D gene, V gene, clone size, CDR3 DNA, CDR3 protein. D genes are given only for firm matches. Only part of the rows carry a size: once, few, many, or a class if the clone is expanded.

TRBJ2-3	TRBD1	TRBV5-6	-	TGTGCCAGCACCCGACAGGGTCCAAATACGCAGTATTTT	CASTRQGPNTQYF
TRBJ1-2	-	TRBV19	-	TGTGCCAGTAGTATAGAAATGGACAGCTATGGCTACACCTTC	CASSIEMDSYGYTF
TRBJ2-1	TRBD2	TRBV19	-	TGTGCCAGTAGTATAAATGGCGGGGGGCGGAATGAGCAGTTCTTC	CASSINGGGRNEQFF
TRBJ2-5	TRBD1	TRBV23-1	-	TGCGCCAGCAGTCATGGCAGGGGGCTCGTAGAGACCCAGTACTTC	CASSHGRGLVETQYF
TRBJ2-3	TRBD1	TRBV4-1	-	TGCGCCAGCAGCCAAGAGGGATCAGGGGGCTTATCGGCAGATACGCAGTATTTT	CASSQEGSGGLSADTQYF
TRBJ2-7	-	TRBV6-5	once	TGTGCCAGCAGAGGCACCCCCGGGTACGAGCAGTACTTC	CASRGTPGYEQYF
TRBJ2-2	TRBD2	TRBV27	-	TGTGCCAGCAGTCCGCTCCAAGCGGGGGGGCAATATGGCGGGGAGCTGTTTTTT	CASSPLQAGGQYGGELFF
TRBJ1-1	-	TRBV11-2	-	TGTGCCAGCAGCTTCGGGGACTCCCGGGGAGCTTTCTTT	CASSFGDSRGAFF
TRBJ1-4	-	TRBV19	-	TGTGCCAGTAGTATTATCACGGTTAATGAAAAACTGTTTTTT	CASSIITVNEKLFF
TRBJ1-4	TRBD1	TRBV25-1	-	TGTGCCAGCGGGACAGGGCTTGAAAAACTGTTTTTT	CASGTGLEKLFF
TRBJ1-6	TRBD1	TRBV7-9	-	TGTGCCAGCAGCGCCCGACAGGGGAGGAATTCACCCCTCCACTTT	CASSARQGRNSPLHF
TRBJ2-3	-	TRBV27	-	TGTGCCAGCAGTTCGCTCGGGAACACAGATACGCAGTATTTT	CASSSLGNTDTQYF
TRBJ2-5	TRBD1	TRBV7-3	-	TGTGCCAGCAGCACCACCGGGACAGACGGGGAGACCCAGTACTTC	CASSTTGTDGETQYF
TRBJ2-7	-	TRBV5-4	few	TGTGCCAGCAGCTTGGACAGGTCCTACGAGCAGTACTTC	CASSLDRSYEQYF
TRBJ2-3	TRBD2	TRBV4-2	-	TGTGCCAGCAGCCACGGGGGGGCTAGCACAGATACGCAGTATTTT	CASSHGGASTDTQYF
TRBJ2-2	-	TRBV4-1	-	TGCGCCAGCAGCCAAGAGGCCCCCGGGACCGGGGAGCTGTTTTTT	CASSQEAPGTGELFF
TRBJ2-3	TRBD2	TRBV4-3	-	TGCGCCAGCAGCCCATTGACTAGCGGGGGGAGTTCAGATACGCAGTATTTT	CASSPLTSGGSSDTQYF
TRBJ1-2	-	TRBV7-2	-	TGTGCCAGCAGGGTAGACAGAAACTATGGCTACACCTTC	CASRVDRNYGYTF
TRBJ1-2	-	TRBV3-1/TRBV3-2	-	TGTGCCAGCAGCCAAGGGGGGAGGCCTGGCTACACCTTC	CASSQGGRPGYTF
TRBJ2-3	TRBD2	TRBV27	once	TGTGCCAGCAGTTTGTCTAGCGGGGGCGATACGCAGTATTTT	CASSLSSGGDTQYF